This TCR beta chain was obtained from a study of cytomegalovirus exposure and HLA in healthy donors. Overall study results and limits: A link between a missense DCLRE1C variant and TCR beta V- and J-gene trimming emerged from a later analysis.

The CDR3 runs 15 residues. Germline-derived CDR1 and CDR2 are MGHRA and YSYEKL. Trimming stripped 2 bases from V and 0 bases from J, with 9 bases between. In the case of this clone: Its antigen is unknown.

Vbeta (60) and Jbeta (13) primers were used in the PCR. Method: immunoSEQ multiplex PCR; TCRdb's copy keeps in-frame clones and lacks some. The data show 120,000 or so clones, roughly 80% seen once. The sample consisted of PBMCs. This sequence originates from a woman between 40 and 50 years old in good health and CMV-seropositive. The chain links TRBV4-1 to TRBJ2-3; D perhaps matches TRBD1 (6 bases). CDR3 residues: CASSQLDSSTDTQYF. The CDR3 DNA reads as TGCGCCAGCAGCCAACTGGACAGTAGCACAGATACGCAGTATTTT.